The entry below describes one T cell receptor beta chain. What it binds is unknown. This sample was taken from a study of cytomegalovirus exposure and HLA in healthy donors. Notes on the study in general: The tendency of first-cohort TCR clusters to co-occur in the 90 to 150 validation repertoires was the finding of a later analysis. The classifier reportedly diagnosed cytomegalovirus status with high specificity and sensitivity.

TCRdb keeps only in-frame clones here, not all; method: immunoSEQ multiplex PCR. The data contain approximately 120,000 clones, 75% to 90% of them singletons. Germline-derived CDR1 and CDR2 are SGHTA and FQGNSA. The CDR3 consists of 14 residues. Trimming removed 5 bases at V and 1 base at J, with 8 bases between. V usage is TRBV7-2 and J usage is TRBJ2-2; D is unclear. Sequencing was done on a sample of PBMCs. This sequence originates from a woman under 30 in good health and CMV-seronegative. CDR3 sequence (DNA): TGTGCCAGCAGCCATGCACAGAACACCGGGGAGCTGTTTTTT. It is translated as CASSHAQNTGELFF.